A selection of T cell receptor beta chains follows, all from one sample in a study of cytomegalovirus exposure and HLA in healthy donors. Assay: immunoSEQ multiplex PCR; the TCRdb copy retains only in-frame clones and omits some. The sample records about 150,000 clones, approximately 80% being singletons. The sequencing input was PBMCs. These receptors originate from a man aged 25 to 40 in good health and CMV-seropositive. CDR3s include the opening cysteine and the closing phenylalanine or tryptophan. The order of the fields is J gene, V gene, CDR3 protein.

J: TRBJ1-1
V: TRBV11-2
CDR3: CASSLGTVTEAFF

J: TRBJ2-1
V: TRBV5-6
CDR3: CASSLGLAGVSYNEQFF

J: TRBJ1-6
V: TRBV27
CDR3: CASRVDSSYNSPLHF

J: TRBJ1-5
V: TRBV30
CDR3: CAWSGGLGNQPQHF

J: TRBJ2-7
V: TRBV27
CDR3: CASSGGRSGSSYEQYF

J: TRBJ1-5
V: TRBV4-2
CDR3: CASSHVPGGDQPQHF

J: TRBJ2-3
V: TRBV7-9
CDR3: CASSYTSGRTDTQYF

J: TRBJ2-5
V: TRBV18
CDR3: CASSPETTQYF

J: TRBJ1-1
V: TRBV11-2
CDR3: CASSLDSLGQAGGAFF

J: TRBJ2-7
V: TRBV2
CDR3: CATSQQGATYEQYF

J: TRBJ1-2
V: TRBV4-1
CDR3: CASSQEGGYGYTF

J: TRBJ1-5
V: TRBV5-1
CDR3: CASSLTGGRNQPQHF

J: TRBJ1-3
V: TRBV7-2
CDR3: CASSLKRAGNTIYF

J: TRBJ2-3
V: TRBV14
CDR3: CASSLYGLAGSADTQYF

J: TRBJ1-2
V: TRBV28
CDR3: CASSFRGIVNYGYTF

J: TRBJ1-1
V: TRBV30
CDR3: CAWSGTGGLNTEAFF

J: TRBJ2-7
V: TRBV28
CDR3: CASSLGGAGEQYF

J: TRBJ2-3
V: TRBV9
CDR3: CASSVANWDTQYF

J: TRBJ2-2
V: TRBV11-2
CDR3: CASSGGPGELFF

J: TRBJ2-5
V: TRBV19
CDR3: CASSPAGMETQYF

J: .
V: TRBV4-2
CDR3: CASSPTSGRSSYEQYF

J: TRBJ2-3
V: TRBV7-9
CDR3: CASSLAVRTSGSDTQYF

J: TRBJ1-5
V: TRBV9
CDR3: CASSVDTGLGQPQHF

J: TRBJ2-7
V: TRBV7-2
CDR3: CASRDSSGSYEQYF

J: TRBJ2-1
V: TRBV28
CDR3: CASREGGSYNEQFF

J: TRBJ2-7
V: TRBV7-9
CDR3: CASSLRGYEQYF

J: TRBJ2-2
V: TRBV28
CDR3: CATGGSKGTGELFF

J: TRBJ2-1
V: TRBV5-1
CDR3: CASSLYTSGGGEQFF

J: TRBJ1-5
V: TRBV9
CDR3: CASSERSNQPQHF

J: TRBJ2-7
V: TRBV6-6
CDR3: CASRGVQRDSYEQYF

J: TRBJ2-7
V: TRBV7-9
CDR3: CASSLQGAGGYEQYF

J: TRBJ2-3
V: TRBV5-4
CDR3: CASSPGLAGSTDTQYF

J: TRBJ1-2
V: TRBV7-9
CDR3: CASSSTGFYGYTF

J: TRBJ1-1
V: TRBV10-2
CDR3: CASSEFMGRVSMNTEAFF

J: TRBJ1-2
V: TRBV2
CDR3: CASSSRQYGYTF

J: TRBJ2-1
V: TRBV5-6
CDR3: CASSLVAGGNEQFF

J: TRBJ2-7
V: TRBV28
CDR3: CASSLKSGRAGEQYF

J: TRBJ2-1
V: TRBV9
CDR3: CASSADPLWTSGREFNEQFF

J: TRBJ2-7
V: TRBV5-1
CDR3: CASSLPLGTSNYEQYF

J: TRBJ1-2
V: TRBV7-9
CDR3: CASSLEGGGYTF

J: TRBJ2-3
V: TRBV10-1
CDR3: CASSESGSGDTQYF

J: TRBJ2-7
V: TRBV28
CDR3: CASLLARGRGEQYF

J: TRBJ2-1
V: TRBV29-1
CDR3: CSVDYYNEQFF

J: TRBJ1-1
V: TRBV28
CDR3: CASSRGGGEGNTEAFF

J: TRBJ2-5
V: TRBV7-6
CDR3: CASARLSAALETQYF

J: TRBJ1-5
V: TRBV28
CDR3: CASRIPGTQNQPQHF

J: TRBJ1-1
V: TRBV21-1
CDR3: CASIRRWDRGNTEAFF

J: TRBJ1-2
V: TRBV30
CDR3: CAWSVRGVGGLSYGYTF

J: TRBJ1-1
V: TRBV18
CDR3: CASSPPGRRGSTNTEAFF

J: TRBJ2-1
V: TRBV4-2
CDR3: CASSQELAAHNEQFF

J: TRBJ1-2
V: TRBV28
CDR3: CASRETGFYGYTF

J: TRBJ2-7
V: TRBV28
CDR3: CASSLPGQGTYEQYF

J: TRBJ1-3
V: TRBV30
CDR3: CAWSFGSLRGNTIYF

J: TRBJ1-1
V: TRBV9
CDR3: CASSVSGQGVGTEAFF

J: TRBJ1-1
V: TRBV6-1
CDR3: CASSEMRVTEASF

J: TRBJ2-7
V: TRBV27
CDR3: CASSFVRRPASYEQYF